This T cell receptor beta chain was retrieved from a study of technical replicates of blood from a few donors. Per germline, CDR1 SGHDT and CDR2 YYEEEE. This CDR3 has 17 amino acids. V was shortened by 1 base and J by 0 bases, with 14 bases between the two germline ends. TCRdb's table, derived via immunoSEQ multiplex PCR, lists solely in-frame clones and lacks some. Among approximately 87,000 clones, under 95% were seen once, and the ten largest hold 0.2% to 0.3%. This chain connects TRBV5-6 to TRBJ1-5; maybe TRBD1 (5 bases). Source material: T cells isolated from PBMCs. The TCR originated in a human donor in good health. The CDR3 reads CASSLWGDQYSNQPQHF. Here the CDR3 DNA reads TGTGCCAGCAGCTTGTGGGGGGATCAATATAGCAATCAGCCCCAGCATTTT.